Listed here are 18 T cell receptor beta chains from one sample, sequenced in a study of spatial heterogeneity in lung cancer. Study-wide points: Counts that tracked tumor mutation counts were those of expanded intratumoral alpha and beta TCRs.

TCRdb used MiXCR to reprocess the 5' RACE reads, holding one entry per CDR3 protein. Of roughly 3,800 distinct CDR3 sequences in the sample, about 5.2% were seen once. Their cognate antigens are unknown. Time point noted: sample taken at primary tumor resection. Material: lung tumor tissue, obtained at surgery. The receptors here all came from a female donor with early-stage non-small cell lung cancer.

This clonotype was detected many times. The chain uses TRBV7-2 and TRBJ1-6, with D possibly being TRBD1 (6 bases). Germline V gene data show CDR1 as SGHTA and CDR2 as FQGNSA. Trimming removed 3 bases at V and 13 bases at J, with 7 bases between. The CDR3 is 11 residues long. The CDR3 coding sequence is TGTGCCAGCAGCTTTACAGGGCCCCTCCACTTT. Translated, it gives CASSFTGPLHF.

This clonotype was recorded many times. The chain carries TRBV20-1 and TRBJ1-6; the match to TRBD1 covers 8 bases. The CDR3 totals 16 residues. V shed 4 bases, J shed 0 bases, and the junction held 5 bases outside the gene matches. Germline lookup yields CDR1 DFQATT and CDR2 SNEGSKA (reference sequence). The CDR3 DNA is TGCAGTGCTAAAATTGGACAGGGCTCCTATAATTCACCCCTCCACTTT. Amino acid sequence: CSAKIGQGSYNSPLHF.

The rearrangement joins TRBV6-5 to TRBJ2-2; D is unclear. CDR3 length equals 16 residues. In germline, CDR1 is MNHEY, CDR2 SVGAGI. V lost 0 bases, J lost 1 base, and 9 bases lay in between. DNA of the CDR3: TGTGCCAGCAGTTACTCGCGTGCGCTGAACACCGGGGAGCTGTTTTTT. This gives the protein CASSYSRALNTGELFF.

The chain combines TRBV6-2 or TRBV6-3 with TRBJ2-5, with D perhaps TRBD1 (7 bases). This CDR3 is built from 13 residues. Per germline, CDR1 MNHEY and CDR2 SVGEGT. The ends were cut back, 6 bases at V and 7 bases at J, with 15 bases in the middle. The CDR3 region has the DNA TGTGCCAGCAGGATGGAGGGGGCCGGGACCCAGTACTTC. This gives the protein CASRMEGAGTQYF.

Of note for this clonotype: Just one base apart from a much larger clone, this may be a read error. V usage is TRBV12-5 and J usage is TRBJ1-1; D call uncertain. The CDR3 is made up of 15 amino acids. Germline CDR1 and CDR2: LGHNT and FRNRAP. V was pared by 0 bases and J by 4 bases, with 12 bases between. CDR3 sequence: CASGLVVTGGTEAFF. The CDR3 DNA sequence: TGTGCTAGTGGTTTGGTAGTCACCGGTGGCACTGAAGCTTTCTTT.

This clonotype was seen at least ten times. The chain uses TRBV12-5 and TRBJ1-1; 7 bases are shared with TRBD1. This CDR3 comprises 15 residues. The germline V gene encodes CDR1 LGHNT and CDR2 FRNRAP. Unmatched junction bases numbered 4, after V lost 0 bases and J lost 3 bases. The CDR3 nucleotides read TGTGCTAGTGGTTTGGTACTTACAGGGGACACTGAAGCTTTCTTT. Protein product: CASGLVLTGDTEAFF. The full variable domain, its missing parts supplied by reference TRBV12-5 and TRBJ1-1, is DARVTQTPRHKVTEMGQEVTMRCQPILGHNTVFWYRQTMMQGLELLAYFRNRAPLDDSGMPKDRFSAEMPDATLATLKIQPSEPRDSAVYFCASGLVLTGDTEAFFGQGTRLTVV.

The chain is built from TRBV7-2 and TRBJ2-1; perhaps TRBD2 as D (5 bases). The V gene lost 1 base and the J gene lost 8 bases, with 15 bases spanning the gap. Germline values: CDR1 SGHTA, CDR2 FQGNSA. The CDR3 spans 15 residues. CDR3 sequence reads: CASSLGGESRHEQFF. Written as DNA, the CDR3 is TGTGCCAGCAGCTTAGGGGGAGAGTCTCGCCATGAGCAGTTCTTC.

This clonotype was counted at least ten times. This sequence joins TRBV27 and TRBJ2-2; 9 bases agree with TRBD1. Trimming at V came to 4 bases and at J to 5 bases, leaving 5 bases not matched to a gene. This CDR3 is built from 15 residues. Germline CDR1 is MNHEY and CDR2 is SMNVEV (reference sequence). The CDR3 coding sequence is TGTGCCAGCAGTTACCACAGGGGGCTAACCGGGGAGCTGTTTTTT. Protein sequence: CASSYHRGLTGELFF.

Ten or more counts support this clonotype. The chain combines TRBV29-1 with TRBJ2-2, with D maybe TRBD1 (6 bases). Trimming left V 3 bases short and J 1 base short, with 6 bases between. The V gene's germline CDR1 is SQVTM and CDR2 ANQGSEA. CDR3 size: 13 residues. The CDR3 bases are TGCAGCGTTGAGACAGGGAACACCGGGGAGCTGTTTTTT. Translating gives CSVETGNTGELFF.

This clonotype has a count of ten or more. V usage is TRBV29-1 and J usage is TRBJ1-3; D possibly corresponds to TRBD1 (5 bases). Germline CDR1 and CDR2: SQVTM and ANQGSEA. This CDR3 comprises 15 residues. Trimming shortened V by 1 base and J by 0 bases, and 10 bases separated the two germline ends. The CDR3: CSVEVRQLSGNTIYF. CDR3 sequence (DNA): TGCAGCGTTGAAGTGCGACAGCTCTCTGGAAACACCATATATTTT. The variable domain in full, with the rest retrieved from reference TRBV29-1 and TRBJ1-3, is SAVISQKPSRDICQRGTSLTIQCQVDSQVTMMFWYRQQPGQSLTLIATANQGSEATYESGFVIDKFPISRPNLTFSTLTVSNMSPEDSSIYLCSVEVRQLSGNTIYFGEGSWLTVV.

By share, this clonotype counts as medium-sized (0.01 to 0.1%). The chain joins TRBV28 to TRBJ1-4, with a weak D call TRBD1 (5 bases). Germline V gene data show CDR1 as MDHEN and CDR2 as SYDVKM. This CDR3 contains 12 residues. Deletions cut 6 bases from V and 8 bases from J, with 10 bases between. CDR3 nucleotide sequence: TGTGCCAGCAGGGGGCAATCCGAAAAACTGTTTTTT. This encodes CASRGQSEKLFF.

This clonotype is labeled medium-sized. The chain couples TRBV28 to TRBJ2-7; D may be TRBD2 (6 bases). Germline CDR1 is MDHEN and CDR2 is SYDVKM. Trimming took off 2 bases at V and 6 bases at J, with 11 bases between the two ends. The CDR3 totals 13 residues. In nucleotides, the CDR3 is TGTGCCAGCAGTTTAATCCGAGCGGGCGAGCAGTACTTC. Translation: CASSLIRAGEQYF. The variable domain in full, completed from reference TRBV28 and TRBJ2-7, reads DVKVTQSSRYLVKRTGEKVFLECVQDMDHENMFWYRQDPGLGLRLIYFSYDVKMKEKGDIPEGYSVSREKKERFSLILESASTNQTSMYLCASSLIRAGEQYFGPGTRLTVT.

This clonotype is medium-sized. The chain joins TRBV20-1 to TRBJ1-5; 7 bases are shared with TRBD1. The germline CDR1 and CDR2 sequences are DFQATT and SNEGSKA (reference sequence). There are 14 residues in the CDR3. The V segment lost 1 base and the J segment 5 bases; nucleotides outside the gene matches: 5. The CDR3 DNA follows: TGCAGTGCTAGAGTAGAGACAGGGCATCAGCCCCAGCATTTT. Translation gives CSARVETGHQPQHF.

By its share, this clonotype is medium-sized. V and J are TRBV2 and TRBJ2-5, with D unclear. Trimming removed 4 bases at V and 4 bases at J, with 4 bases between. CDR3 length: 11 residues. Looked up from germline, CDR1 is SNHLY and CDR2 is FYNNEI. For the CDR3, the DNA is TGTGCCAGCAGTGCAGTAGAGACCCAGTACTTC. Translation: CASSAVETQYF.

This clonotype is medium-sized (0.01 to 0.1%) in the sample. The chain links TRBV20-1 to TRBJ1-1; D is unclear. The CDR3 length is 14 residues. Germline V gene lookup returns CDR1 DFQATT and CDR2 SNEGSKA (reference sequence). V was trimmed by 1 base and J by 1 base, leaving 10 bases between them. The CDR3 sequence: CSARAADPNTEAFF. In nucleotides, the CDR3 is TGCAGTGCTAGAGCAGCAGACCCGAACACTGAAGCTTTCTTT.

In this sample, this clonotype is medium-sized (0.01 to 0.1%). V and J are TRBV11-2 and TRBJ1-2; D may be TRBD1 (5 bases). The germline gives CDR1 SGHAT, CDR2 FQNNGV. Trimming took 1 base from V and 8 from J, leaving 11 bases between them. The CDR3 runs 13 residues. The CDR3 region has the DNA TGTGCCAGCAGCTTAGGTCAGGGTGAAGGCTACACCTTC. Protein: CASSLGQGEGYTF.

Judged by abundance, this clonotype is medium-sized. The chain has TRBV7-2 and TRBJ1-4; TRBD1 matches 9 bases. Germline values: CDR1 SGHTA, CDR2 FQGNSA. This CDR3 comprises 19 residues. Trimming at V came to 5 bases and at J to 1 base, leaving 14 bases not matched to a gene. CDR3 DNA: TGTGCCAGCAGCCGGACAGGGGACATGACCTTCGGAACTAATGAAAAACTGTTTTTT. Translation gives CASSRTGDMTFGTNEKLFF.

By its share, this clonotype is medium-sized. V and J are TRBV5-1 and TRBJ2-5, with a tentative D call TRBD1 (6 bases). The CDR3 has 15 residues. Trimming took off 0 bases at V and 4 bases at J, with 13 bases between the two ends. Germline V gene data show CDR1 as SGHRS and CDR2 as YFSETQ. The CDR3 sequence: CASSLGQGQGETQYF. CDR3 coding DNA: TGCGCCAGCAGCTTGGGGCAGGGGCAGGGAGAGACCCAGTACTTC.